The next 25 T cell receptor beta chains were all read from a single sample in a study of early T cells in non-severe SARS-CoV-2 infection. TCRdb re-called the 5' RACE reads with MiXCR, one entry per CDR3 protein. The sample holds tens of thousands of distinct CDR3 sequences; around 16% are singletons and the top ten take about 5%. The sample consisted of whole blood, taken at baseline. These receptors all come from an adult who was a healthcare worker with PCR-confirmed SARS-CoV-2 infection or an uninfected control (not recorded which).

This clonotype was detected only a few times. The CDR3, as DNA: TGCGCCAGCAGCTCGAGCGGGGCCGGCTACGAGCAGTACTTC. It yields the protein CASSSSGAGYEQYF. This chain uses TRBV5-1 with TRBJ2-7; 7 bases fit TRBD2. Germline V CDR1 and CDR2: SGHRS, YFSETQ. V lost 3 bases, J lost 3 bases, and 6 bases stayed unmatched. The length of the CDR3 is 14 residues.

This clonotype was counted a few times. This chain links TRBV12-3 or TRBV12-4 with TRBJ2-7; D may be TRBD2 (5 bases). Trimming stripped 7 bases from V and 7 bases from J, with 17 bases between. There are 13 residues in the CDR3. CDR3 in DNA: TGTGCCAGCACCGGCAGGCGGGTTGGGGAGCAGTACTTC. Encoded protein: CASTGRRVGEQYF.

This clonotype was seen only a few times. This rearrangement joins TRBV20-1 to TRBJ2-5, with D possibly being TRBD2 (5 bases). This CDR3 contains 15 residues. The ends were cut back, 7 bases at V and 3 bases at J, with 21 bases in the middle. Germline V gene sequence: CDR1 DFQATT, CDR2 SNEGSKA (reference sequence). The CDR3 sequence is CSVRSLGVTKETQYF. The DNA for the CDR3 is TGCAGTGTTCGGTCTCTCGGGGTGACCAAAGAGACCCAGTACTTC.

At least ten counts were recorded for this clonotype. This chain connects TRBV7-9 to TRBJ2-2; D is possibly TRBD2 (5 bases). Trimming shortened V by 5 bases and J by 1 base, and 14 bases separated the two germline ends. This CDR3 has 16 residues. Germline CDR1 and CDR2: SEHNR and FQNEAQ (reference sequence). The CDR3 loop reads CASSPVGRVNTGELFF. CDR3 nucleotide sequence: TGTGCCAGCAGCCCAGTCGGGCGGGTGAACACCGGGGAGCTGTTTTTT.

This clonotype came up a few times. CDR3 in DNA: TGTGCCAGCAGTTCATGGGACTTCCGCCCGTACAATGAGCAGTTCTTC. It encodes CASSSWDFRPYNEQFF. The rearrangement joins TRBV28 to TRBJ2-1; tentative D call: TRBD2 (6 bases). Trimming pared 4 bases from V and 4 bases from J, leaving 17 bases between. The length of the CDR3 is 16 residues. The germline V gene encodes CDR1 MDHEN and CDR2 SYDVKM. Combining the CDR3 with reference TRBV28 and TRBJ2-1 gives the whole variable domain DVKVTQSSRYLVKRTGEKVFLECVQDMDHENMFWYRQDPGLGLRLIYFSYDVKMKEKGDIPEGYSVSREKKERFSLILESASTNQTSMYLCASSSWDFRPYNEQFFGPGTRLTVL.

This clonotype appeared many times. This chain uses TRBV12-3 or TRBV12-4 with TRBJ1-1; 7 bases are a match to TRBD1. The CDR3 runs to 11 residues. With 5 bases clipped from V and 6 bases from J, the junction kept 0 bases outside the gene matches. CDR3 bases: TGTGCCAGCAGTACAGGGGCTGAAGCTTTCTTT. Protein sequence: CASSTGAEAFF.

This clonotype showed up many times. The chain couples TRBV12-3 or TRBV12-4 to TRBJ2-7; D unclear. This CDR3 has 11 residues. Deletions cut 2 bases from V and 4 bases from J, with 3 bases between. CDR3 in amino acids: CASSLKYEQYF. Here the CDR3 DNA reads TGTGCCAGCAGTTTAAAGTACGAGCAGTACTTC.

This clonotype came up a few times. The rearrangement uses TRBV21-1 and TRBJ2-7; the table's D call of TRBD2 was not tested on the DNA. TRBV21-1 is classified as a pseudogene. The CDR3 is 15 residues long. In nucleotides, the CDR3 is TGTGCCAGCAGCAAAGAGGGACTAGAAGTCCACGAGCAGTACTTC. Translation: CASSKEGLEVHEQYF.

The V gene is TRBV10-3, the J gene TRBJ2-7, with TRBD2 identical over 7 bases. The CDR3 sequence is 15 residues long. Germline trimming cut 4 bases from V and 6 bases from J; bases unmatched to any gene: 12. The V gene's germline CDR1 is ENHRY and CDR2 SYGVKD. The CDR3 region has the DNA TGTGCCATCAGTGCGACGGGACTAACTACGAGCGAGCAGTACTTC. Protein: CAISATGLTTSEQYF.

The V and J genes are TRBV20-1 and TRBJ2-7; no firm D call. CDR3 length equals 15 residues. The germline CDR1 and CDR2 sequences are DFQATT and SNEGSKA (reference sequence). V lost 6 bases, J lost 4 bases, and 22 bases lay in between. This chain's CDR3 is CSAANQPENLYEQYF. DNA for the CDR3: TGCAGTGCCGCAAATCAGCCGGAAAATTTATACGAGCAGTACTTC.

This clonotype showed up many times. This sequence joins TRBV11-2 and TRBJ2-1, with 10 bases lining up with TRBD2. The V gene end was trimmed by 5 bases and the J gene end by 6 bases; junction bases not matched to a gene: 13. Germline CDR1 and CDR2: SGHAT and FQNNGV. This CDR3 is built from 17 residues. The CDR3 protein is CASSTLLAGVTLNEQFF. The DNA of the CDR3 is TGTGCCAGCAGCACCCTCCTAGCGGGAGTCACTCTCAATGAGCAGTTCTTC.

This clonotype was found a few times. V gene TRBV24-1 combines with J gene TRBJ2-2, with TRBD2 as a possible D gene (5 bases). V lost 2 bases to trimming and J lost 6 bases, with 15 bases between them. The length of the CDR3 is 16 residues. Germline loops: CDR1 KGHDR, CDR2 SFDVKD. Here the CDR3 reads CATSDSAGEGAGELFF. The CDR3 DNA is TGTGCCACCAGTGATTCAGCCGGGGAAGGCGCCGGGGAGCTGTTTTTT.

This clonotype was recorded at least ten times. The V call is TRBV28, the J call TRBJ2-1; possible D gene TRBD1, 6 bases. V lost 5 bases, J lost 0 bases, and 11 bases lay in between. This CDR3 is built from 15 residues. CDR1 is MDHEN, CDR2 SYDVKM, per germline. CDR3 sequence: CASSPDSRSYNEQFF. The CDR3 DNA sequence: TGTGCCAGCAGTCCGGACAGCCGCTCCTACAATGAGCAGTTCTTC.

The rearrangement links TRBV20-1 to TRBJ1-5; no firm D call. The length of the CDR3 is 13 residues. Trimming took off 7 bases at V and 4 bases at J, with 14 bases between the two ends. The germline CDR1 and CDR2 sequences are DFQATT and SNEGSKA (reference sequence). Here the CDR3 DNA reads TGCAGTGGAGGTCTGGCTTATAATCAGCCCCAGCATTTT. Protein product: CSGGLAYNQPQHF.

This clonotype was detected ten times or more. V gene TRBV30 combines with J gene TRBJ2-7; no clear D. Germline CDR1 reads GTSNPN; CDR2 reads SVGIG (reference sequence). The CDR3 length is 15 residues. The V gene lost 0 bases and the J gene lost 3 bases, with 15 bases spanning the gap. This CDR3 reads CAWSVPSQPIYEQYF. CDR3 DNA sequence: TGTGCCTGGAGTGTACCCTCGCAGCCTATCTACGAGCAGTACTTC.

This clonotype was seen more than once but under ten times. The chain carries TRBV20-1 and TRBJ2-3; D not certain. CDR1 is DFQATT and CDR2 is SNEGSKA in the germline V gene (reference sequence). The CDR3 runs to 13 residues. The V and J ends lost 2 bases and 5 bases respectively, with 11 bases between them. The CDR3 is CSARQWREDTQYF. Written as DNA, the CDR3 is TGCAGTGCTAGACAGTGGCGCGAAGATACGCAGTATTTT.

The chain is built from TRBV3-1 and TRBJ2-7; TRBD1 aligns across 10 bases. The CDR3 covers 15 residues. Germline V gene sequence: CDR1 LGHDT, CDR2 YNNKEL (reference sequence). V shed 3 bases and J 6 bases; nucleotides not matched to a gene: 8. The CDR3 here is CASSQWTGGSGEQYF. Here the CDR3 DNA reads TGTGCCAGCAGCCAGTGGACAGGGGGGTCCGGCGAGCAGTACTTC.

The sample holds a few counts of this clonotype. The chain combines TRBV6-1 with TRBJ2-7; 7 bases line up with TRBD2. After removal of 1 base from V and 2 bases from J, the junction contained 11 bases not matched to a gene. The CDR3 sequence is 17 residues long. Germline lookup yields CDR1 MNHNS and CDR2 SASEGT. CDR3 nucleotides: TGTGCCAGCAGTGAAGTATGGGGCGGGAGTAGCCCCTACGAGCAGTACTTC. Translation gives CASSEVWGGSSPYEQYF.

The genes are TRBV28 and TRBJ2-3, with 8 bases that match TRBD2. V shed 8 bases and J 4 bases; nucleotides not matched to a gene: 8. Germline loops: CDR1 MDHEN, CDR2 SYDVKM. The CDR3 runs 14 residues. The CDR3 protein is CASGAGGDPDTQYF. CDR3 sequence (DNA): TGTGCCAGCGGGGCGGGAGGAGATCCAGATACGCAGTATTTT.

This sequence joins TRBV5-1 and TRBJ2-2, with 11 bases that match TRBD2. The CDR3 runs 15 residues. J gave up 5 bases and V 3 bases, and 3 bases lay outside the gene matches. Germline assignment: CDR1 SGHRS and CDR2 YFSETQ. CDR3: CASSSGTSGTGELFF. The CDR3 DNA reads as TGCGCCAGCAGCTCCGGGACTAGCGGAACCGGGGAGCTGTTTTTT.

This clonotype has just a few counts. The CDR3 DNA follows: TGCAGTGCTGCTCCAAATCCTGGGGCCAACGTCCTGACTTTC. Translating it yields CSAAPNPGANVLTF. The chain joins TRBV20-1 to TRBJ2-6; D is unresolved. V lost 5 bases and J 2 bases, leaving 10 bases between the germline ends. The length of the CDR3 is 14 residues. CDR1 and CDR2 (germline): DFQATT, SNEGSKA (reference sequence).

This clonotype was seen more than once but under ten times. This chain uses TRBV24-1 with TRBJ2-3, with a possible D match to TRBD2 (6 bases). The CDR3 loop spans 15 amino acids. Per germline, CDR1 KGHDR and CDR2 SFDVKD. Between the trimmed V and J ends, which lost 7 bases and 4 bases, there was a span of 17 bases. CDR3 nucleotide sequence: TGTGCCACCAGGATTTCCGGGAGCCTCCCAGATACGCAGTATTTT. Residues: CATRISGSLPDTQYF.

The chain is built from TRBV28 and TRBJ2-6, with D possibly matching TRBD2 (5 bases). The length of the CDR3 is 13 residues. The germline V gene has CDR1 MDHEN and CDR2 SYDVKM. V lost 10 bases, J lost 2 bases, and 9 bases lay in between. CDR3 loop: CATAGTGANVLTF. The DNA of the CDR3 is TGTGCCACCGCGGGTACTGGGGCCAACGTCCTGACTTTC.

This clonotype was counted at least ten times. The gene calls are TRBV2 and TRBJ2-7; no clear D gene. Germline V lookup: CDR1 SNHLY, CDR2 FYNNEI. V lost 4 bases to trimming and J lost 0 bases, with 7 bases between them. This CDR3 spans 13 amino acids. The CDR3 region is CASSGGSSYEQYF. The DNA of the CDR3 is TGTGCCAGCAGTGGAGGTAGCTCCTACGAGCAGTACTTC.

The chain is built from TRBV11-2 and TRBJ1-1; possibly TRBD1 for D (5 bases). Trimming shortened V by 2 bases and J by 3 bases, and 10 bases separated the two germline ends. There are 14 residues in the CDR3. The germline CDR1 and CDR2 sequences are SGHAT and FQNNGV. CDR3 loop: CASSLMWGDTEAFF. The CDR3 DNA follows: TGTGCCAGCAGCTTAATGTGGGGGGACACTGAAGCTTTCTTT.